These 5 T cell receptor beta chains share one sample of origin, sequenced in a study of T cells in Graves' hyperthyroidism and ophthalmopathy. Using RNA transcripts as the source, TCR beta CDR3 regions were amplified. A first-round RT-PCR of the TCR CDR3 used the HTBI primer set. TCRdb recomputed calls from the multiplex PCR reads with MiXCR, one row per CDR3 protein. The sample lists hundreds of thousands of distinct CDR3 sequences, 38% occurring once. Sequencing input: blood. These TCRs come from a man younger than 30 with Graves' hyperthyroidism.

The chain has TRBV5-1 and TRBJ1-2; 11 bases align to TRBD1. The CDR3 is 14 amino acids. V lost 5 bases and J lost 6; bases outside the gene matches: 6. Per germline, CDR1 SGHRS and CDR2 YFSETQ. The CDR3 DNA follows: TGCGCCAGCAGAGGACAGGGGGCGCGAGATGGCTACACCTTC. It is translated as CASRGQGARDGYTF.

The CDR3 DNA follows: TGTGCCAGCAGCCAAGATATGTGGACCGAACCTTTATTGAACACTGAAGCTTTCTTT. The encoded protein is CASSQDMWTEPLLNTEAFF. The gene calls are TRBV14 and TRBJ1-1, with D hard to call. This CDR3 has 19 residues. V was clipped by 0 bases and J by 0 bases, with 20 bases between them. Germline CDR1 and CDR2: SGHDN and FVKESK.

The table lists this clonotype with many counts. The chain couples TRBV19 to TRBJ1-5; perhaps TRBD1 as D (5 bases). CDR3 size: 16 residues. CDR1 LNHDA and CDR2 SQIVND come from the germline V gene (reference sequence). The V end was cut by 10 bases, the J end by 9 bases, with 28 bases between. The CDR3 nucleotides are TGTGCCACCATGGAAGTAGGACGCAACCTGGGACGGCCCCAGCATTTT. It yields the protein CATMEVGRNLGRPQHF.

This clonotype was seen only a few times. The rearrangement uses TRBV7-9 and TRBJ2-5; 9 bases are a match to TRBD1. Trimming took 5 bases from V and 5 from J; bases not matched to a gene: 9. CDR1 and CDR2 from the germline V gene are SEHNR and FQNEAQ (reference sequence). The CDR3 runs to 15 residues. CDR3 amino acids: CASSPRTGGTETQYF. CDR3 sequence (DNA): TGTGCCAGCAGCCCCCGCACAGGGGGCACGGAGACCCAGTACTTC.

The chain has TRBV19 and TRBJ2-2; no firm D call. The CDR3 contains 16 residues. Trimming took off 7 bases at V and 1 base at J, with 16 bases between the two ends. Germline V gene sequence: CDR1 LNHDA, CDR2 SQIVND (reference sequence). CDR3 loop: CASNPLRGLNTGELFF. The CDR3 region has the DNA TGTGCCAGTAACCCTCTTCGCGGATTGAACACCGGGGAGCTGTTTTTT.